A single sample is the source of the 27 T cell receptor beta chains below, sequenced in a study of CD8 T cells in ankylosing spondylitis. MiXCR, run by TCRdb on the 5' RACE reads, gives a single entry per CDR3 protein. Here the sample spans 210,000 or so distinct CDR3 sequences, under 30% being singletons. Sequenced: blood, either unsorted or a sorted T cell fraction (not recorded which). These receptors came from a male donor with ankylosing spondylitis or in good health (not recorded which).

This clonotype was found many times. The V call is TRBV6-2 or TRBV6-3, the J call TRBJ1-5, with no clear D. Germline lookup yields CDR1 MNHEY and CDR2 SVGEGT. The CDR3 is 15 amino acids. The V end was cut by 6 bases, the J end by 2 bases, with 14 bases between. In DNA form, the CDR3 reads TGTGCCAGCAGGAAAGCCCTGACCGGCAATCAGCCCCAGCATTTT. Residues: CASRKALTGNQPQHF.

This clonotype was recorded many times. The rearrangement links TRBV4-3 to TRBJ2-3, with 7 bases aligning to TRBD1. The CDR3 runs to 15 residues. J lost 5 bases, V lost 3 bases, and 8 bases had no gene match. Germline lookup yields CDR1 LGHNA and CDR2 YSLEER. The CDR3 DNA is TGCGCCAGCAGCCAGACAGGGACGTCGGGAGATACGCAGTATTTT. Protein product: CASSQTGTSGDTQYF.

This clonotype has a count of ten or more. The chain carries TRBV9 and TRBJ2-1; TRBD2 aligns across 9 bases. Germline assignment: CDR1 SGDLS and CDR2 YYNGEE. Trimming cost V 0 bases and J 8 bases; bases outside gene matches: 6. There are 15 residues in the CDR3. CDR3 in DNA: TGTGCCAGCAGCGTAGGTAGCGGGAGAATCGATGAGCAGTTCTTC. It codes for CASSVGSGRIDEQFF.

This clonotype showed up many times. The chain is built from TRBV7-2 and TRBJ2-3, with no clear D. V gave up 5 bases and J gave up 10 bases, with 13 bases separating them. The CDR3 covers 12 residues. Germline assignment: CDR1 SGHTA and CDR2 FQGNSA. The CDR3 nucleotides read TGTGCCAGCAGCCCCTACGGCCAGGCGCAGTATTTT. This codes for CASSPYGQAQYF.

CDR3 in amino acids: CASSLSGARGTGELFF. CDR3 sequence (DNA): TGTGCCAGCAGTTTATCGGGGGCGAGGGGCACCGGGGAGCTGTTTTTT. The chain is built from TRBV27 and TRBJ2-2, with D possibly being TRBD1 (6 bases). The CDR3 contains 16 residues. Germline CDR1 and CDR2: MNHEY and SMNVEV (reference sequence). Between the trimmed V and J ends, which lost 0 bases and 4 bases, there was a span of 12 bases.

Here the CDR3 DNA reads TGCAGTGCTGGACTAGTTGCCAAAAACATTCAGTACTTC. Translation: CSAGLVAKNIQYF. The chain recombines TRBV20-1 with TRBJ2-4, with 7 positions matching TRBD2. Germline V lookup: CDR1 DFQATT, CDR2 SNEGSKA (reference sequence). V was pared by 5 bases and J by 1 base, with 2 bases of the junction left unmatched. This CDR3 is built from 13 residues.

This clonotype was detected many times. The chain carries TRBV7-2 and TRBJ2-7; no clear D gene. Germline CDR1 is SGHTA and CDR2 is FQGNSA. The CDR3 consists of 15 residues. Trimming removed 1 base from V and 0 bases from J, with 10 bases in between. The CDR3 loop is CASSLGGAHSYEQYF. CDR3 sequence (DNA): TGTGCCAGCAGCTTAGGCGGCGCCCACTCCTACGAGCAGTACTTC.

In its sample, this clonotype was seen many times. This rearrangement joins TRBV29-1 to TRBJ1-4; D not certain. The CDR3 sequence is 12 residues long. Trimming removed 4 bases from V and 7 bases from J, with 10 bases in between. CDR1 and CDR2 from the germline V gene are SQVTM and ANQGSEA. The CDR3: CSVADGFEKLFF. In nucleotides, the CDR3 is TGCAGCGTTGCGGACGGATTTGAAAAACTGTTTTTT.

This chain uses TRBV10-3 with TRBJ2-5; D is perhaps TRBD2 (6 bases). The CDR3 totals 14 residues. The V end lost 8 bases, the J end lost 1 base, and 14 bases lay between the germline ends. Germline CDR1 and CDR2: ENHRY and SYGVKD. The CDR3 sequence: CAIRSRGTQETQYF. The CDR3 nucleotides read TGTGCCATCCGAAGTCGGGGGACCCAAGAGACCCAGTACTTC.

This clonotype came up many times. The chain has TRBV28 and TRBJ2-1; 14 bases align to TRBD2. Germline loops: CDR1 MDHEN, CDR2 SYDVKM. The CDR3 runs to 14 residues. J lost 10 bases, V lost 5 bases, and 4 bases had no gene match. The DNA of the CDR3 is TGTGCCAGCAGTAAGGGACTAGCGGGAGTAGAGCAGTTCTTC. The encoded protein is CASSKGLAGVEQFF.

There are many counts of this clonotype. The chain couples TRBV5-1 to TRBJ2-2; 7 bases line up with TRBD2. The ends lost 1 base at V and 0 bases at J; junction bases unmatched: 3. Germline CDR1 reads SGHRS; CDR2 reads YFSETQ. This CDR3 has 16 residues. In DNA form, the CDR3 reads TGCGCCAGCAGCTTGCTCCTAGCGGCGAACACCGGGGAGCTGTTTTTT. The encoded protein is CASSLLLAANTGELFF.

This clonotype came up many times. V usage is TRBV6-5 and J usage is TRBJ2-4; 11 nucleotides agree with TRBD2. The germline V gene encodes CDR1 MNHEY and CDR2 SVGAGI. The CDR3 covers 18 residues. With 2 bases clipped from V and 0 bases from J, the junction kept 6 bases outside the gene matches. For the CDR3, the DNA is TGTGCCAGCAGTTACCACCCGACTAGCGGGATAGCCAAAAACATTCAGTACTTC. As protein: CASSYHPTSGIAKNIQYF.

This clonotype was recorded many times. This chain links TRBV16 with TRBJ2-6; TRBD1 aligns across 7 bases. V shed 4 bases, J shed 2 bases, and the junction held 2 bases outside the gene matches. This CDR3 has 15 amino acids. Germline V gene sequence: CDR1 KGHSY, CDR2 FQNENV. The CDR3: CASSPGTAGANVLTF. For the CDR3, the DNA is TGTGCCAGCAGCCCTGGGACAGCTGGGGCCAACGTCCTGACTTTC.

This clonotype was seen a single time. The chain combines TRBV7-3 with TRBJ2-2; TRBD2 aligns across 9 bases. Germline CDR1 and CDR2: SGHTA and FQGTGA. The CDR3 extends over 17 amino acids. V was pared by 1 base and J by 7 bases, with 10 bases of the junction left unmatched. The CDR3, as DNA: TGTGCCAGCAGCTTAAATGGGCTAGCGGGATCTGTCGGGGAGCTGTTTTTT. It is translated as CASSLNGLAGSVGELFF.

This clonotype was observed at least ten times. This chain links TRBV20-1 with TRBJ2-3; 11 nucleotides match TRBD1. CDR3 length equals 14 residues. The V gene's germline CDR1 is DFQATT and CDR2 SNEGSKA (reference sequence). The trim removed 4 bases at V and 4 bases at J, leaving 4 bases unmatched. CDR3 region: CSAIRTGGADTQYF. CDR3 coding DNA: TGCAGTGCTATCCGGACAGGGGGCGCAGATACGCAGTATTTT.

This clonotype was detected only a few times. The chain has TRBV20-1 and TRBJ2-7, with 8 bases that match TRBD2. J gave up 2 bases and V 4 bases, and 7 bases lay outside the gene matches. This CDR3 is built from 14 residues. CDR1 is DFQATT, CDR2 SNEGSKA, per germline (reference sequence). The CDR3: CSAKFRGLAYEQYF. CDR3 DNA sequence: TGCAGTGCTAAATTCCGGGGACTAGCCTACGAGCAGTACTTC.

This clonotype has just a few counts. The chain is built from TRBV20-1 and TRBJ2-7; D gene ambiguous. Germline V gene sequence: CDR1 DFQATT, CDR2 SNEGSKA (reference sequence). Trimming left V 1 base short and J 5 bases short, with 18 bases between. CDR3 length equals 15 residues. The CDR3 is CSARAVGPRSNEQYF. The CDR3 DNA reads TGCAGTGCTAGAGCGGTAGGCCCGAGGAGTAACGAGCAGTACTTC.

This clonotype was counted only a few times. V is TRBV4-1 and J is TRBJ2-1; D gene uncertain. This CDR3 is built from 14 residues. Germline loops: CDR1 MGHRA, CDR2 YSYEKL. V was cut by 1 base and J by 4 bases, with 8 bases left in between. This CDR3 reads CASSQVSTYNEQFF. The CDR3 DNA is TGCGCCAGCAGCCAAGTGTCGACTTACAATGAGCAGTTCTTC.

This clonotype was picked up many times. The V and J genes are TRBV20-1 and TRBJ2-5; 13 bases align to TRBD2. V lost 4 bases and J lost 5; bases outside the gene matches: 4. Germline V gene lookup returns CDR1 DFQATT and CDR2 SNEGSKA (reference sequence). This CDR3 spans 14 amino acids. The chain's CDR3 is CSATTSGRRETQYF. The DNA for the CDR3 is TGCAGTGCTACGACTAGCGGGAGGAGGGAGACCCAGTACTTC.

This clonotype was seen more than once but under ten times. The chain carries TRBV12-3 or TRBV12-4 and TRBJ2-7; D is undetermined. Trimming took off 2 bases at V and 0 bases at J, with 8 bases between the two ends. The CDR3 runs to 14 residues. The CDR3 DNA reads TGTGCCAGCAGTTTAAACAGTCTCTCCTACGAGCAGTACTTC. Its translation: CASSLNSLSYEQYF.

J is TRBJ2-2 and V is TRBV20-1; D might be TRBD1 (5 bases). This CDR3 contains 15 residues. Per germline, CDR1 DFQATT and CDR2 SNEGSKA (reference sequence). The germline V and J ends were trimmed by 2 bases and 2 bases, with 12 bases remaining between them. The CDR3: CSARHIDRNTGELFF. The CDR3 coding sequence is TGCAGTGCTAGACATATAGACAGAAACACCGGGGAGCTGTTTTTT.

V and J are TRBV6-1 and TRBJ1-6; D remains ambiguous. The germline V and J ends were trimmed by 2 bases and 0 bases, with 14 bases remaining between them. Looked up from germline, CDR1 is MNHNS and CDR2 is SASEGT. The CDR3 has 18 residues. DNA of the CDR3: TGTGCCAGCAGTGAACTAGAATACTTTAGCTCCTATAATTCACCCCTCCACTTT. It codes for CASSELEYFSSYNSPLHF.

This clonotype showed up just a few times. The V and J genes are TRBV20-1 and TRBJ2-1; TRBD2 matches at 12 bases. Germline V gives CDR1 DFQATT, CDR2 SNEGSKA (reference sequence). Trimming cost V 5 bases and J 0 bases; bases outside gene matches: 11. The CDR3 has 18 amino acids. The CDR3 DNA sequence: TGCAGTGCTCAAGCTTGGACTAGCGGGATAAGCTCCTACAATGAGCAGTTCTTC. Protein: CSAQAWTSGISSYNEQFF.

This clonotype was counted many times. This chain connects TRBV5-1 to TRBJ2-5; the match to TRBD1 covers 11 bases. J gave up 1 base and V 4 bases, and 9 bases lay outside the gene matches. The CDR3 is made up of 17 amino acids. The germline CDR1 and CDR2 sequences are SGHRS and YFSETQ. The CDR3 nucleotides read TGCGCCAGCAGCAAGGACAGGGGGCAGGTGTTCCAAGAGACCCAGTACTTC. Encoded protein: CASSKDRGQVFQETQYF.

In its sample, this clonotype was seen many times. The rearrangement uses TRBV5-1 and TRBJ2-1; D may be TRBD1 or TRBD2 (5 bases each). The CDR3 has 15 residues. Trimming removed 4 bases at V and 2 bases at J, with 13 bases between. Germline V gene lookup returns CDR1 SGHRS and CDR2 YFSETQ. The CDR3 nucleotides read TGCGCCAGCAGCGACGGGACGTTCGCCTACAATGAGCAGTTCTTC. Translated, it gives CASSDGTFAYNEQFF.

This clonotype has ten or more counts. This chain uses TRBV7-2 with TRBJ2-5; D is possibly TRBD1 (5 bases). V was shortened by 0 bases and J by 4 bases, with 15 bases between the two germline ends. Germline values: CDR1 SGHTA, CDR2 FQGNSA. CDR3 size: 16 residues. The CDR3 region has the DNA TGTGCCAGCAGCTTAGCGGGAAGAAGGGGTCCAGAGACCCAGTACTTC. Translation gives CASSLAGRRGPETQYF.

This clonotype showed up many times. V usage is TRBV29-1 and J usage is TRBJ2-3, with D possibly matching TRBD1 (6 bases). This CDR3 has 14 residues. Germline V CDR1 and CDR2: SQVTM, ANQGSEA. The V end lost 7 bases, the J end lost 1 base, and 15 bases lay between the germline ends. CDR3 sequence (DNA): TGCAGCGCCGTACAGGGTAAGGGCACAGATACGCAGTATTTT. It is translated as CSAVQGKGTDTQYF.